A selection of T cell receptor beta chains follows, all from one sample in a study of T cell repertoires in cytomegalovirus infection. From the reads, TCRdb called clonotypes with MiXCR, one entry per CDR3 protein. Of around 740,000 distinct CDR3 sequences listed, about 40% are singletons. Sequenced sample: PBMCs. Receptors were obtained from a human donor in good health (CMV status not recorded). Some clones in this sample may be carry-over from other donors' samples. Both conserved end residues are part of each CDR3. Fields, in order: V gene, clone size, CDR3 length, D gene, J gene, CDR3 protein, CDR3 DNA. D genes are given only for firm matches. Clone size, where shown, is once, few, many, or a class for clones that have expanded.

TRBV29-1,NA,16,NA,TRBJ2-3,CSVEFALQGSTDTQYF,TGCAGCGTTGAATTCGCCCTCCAGGGCTCCACAGATACGCAGTATTTT
TRBV6-8,few,18,NA,TRBJ1-5,CASSSRRGGLFSNQPQHF,TGTGCCAGCAGTTCCCGCCGTGGGGGACTTTTTAGCAATCAGCCCCAGCATTTT
TRBV6-1,few,14,TRBD1,TRBJ1-3,CASAGTGSGNTIYF,TGTGCCAGTGCTGGGACAGGGTCTGGAAACACCATATATTTT
TRBV30,NA,17,NA,TRBJ1-2,CAWSVKGPSIRNYGYTF,TGTGCCTGGAGTGTCAAGGGGCCCTCAATCCGCAACTATGGCTACACCTTC
TRBV7-2,many,15,TRBD2,TRBJ2-3,CASRISGGGTDTQYF,TGTGCCAGCAGGATTAGCGGGGGGGGCACAGATACGCAGTATTTT
TRBV19,NA,16,NA,TRBJ2-6,CASSRRGNSGANVLTF,TGTGCCAGTAGTCGGCGGGGAAACTCTGGGGCCAACGTCCTGACTTTC
TRBV28,few,13,NA,TRBJ2-7,CASSFVSPYEQYF,TGTGCCAGCAGTTTCGTCAGTCCCTACGAGCAGTACTTC
TRBV19,NA,15,TRBD1,TRBJ1-2,CASSTEDRGLYGYTF,TGTGCCAGTAGTACCGAGGACAGGGGGCTCTATGGCTACACCTTC
TRBV6-5,few,15,NA,TRBJ1-2,CASSYSGTEYYGYTF,TGTGCCAGCAGTTACTCTGGGACGGAGTACTATGGCTACACCTTC
TRBV7-2,many,14,NA,TRBJ2-1,CASSSPQQYNEQFF,TGTGCCAGCAGCTCGCCCCAACAGTACAATGAGCAGTTCTTC